This entry is about one T cell receptor beta chain. Germline lookup yields CDR1 GTSNPN and CDR2 SVGIG (reference sequence). V lost 5 bases to trimming and J lost 3 bases; unmatched junction nucleotides: 10. This CDR3 is 14 amino acids long. The data stem from a study of blood T cell repertoires in COVID-19. Study as a whole: The United States, Italy and Spain supplied acute and convalescent COVID-19 samples. T cells, B-cell-depleted T cells, or PBMCs provided the cDNA or gDNA that served as material.

Authors' analysis steps: How many nucleated cells were present was estimated from reference gene primer amplification. Only in-frame clones appear in the TCRdb table, and some are missing; sequencing was by immunoSEQ multiplex PCR. The DNA gave D and trimming, while V, J and clone size come from that table. The sample shows 170,000 or so clones, more than 75% of them seen only once. This TCR came from a man aged 35-49 years with active or convalescent COVID-19. The sample comprised peripheral blood. The J gene is TRBJ2-7, the V gene TRBV30, with 7 bases lining up with TRBD2. As DNA, the CDR3 is TGTGCCTGGTCTTACGGGGACTACGGCTACGAGCAGTACTTC. Translating gives CAWSYGDYGYEQYF.